This passage covers 14 T cell receptor beta chains from one sample sequenced in a study of blood T cell repertoires in COVID-19. Assay: immunoSEQ multiplex PCR; the TCRdb copy retains only in-frame clones and omits some. The sample holds some 150,000 clones; about 90% are singletons and the top ten take under 3%. Input material: peripheral blood. The receptors derive from a human donor in a cohort sampled during active COVID-19.

The chain couples TRBV6-2 or TRBV6-3 to TRBJ2-7; TRBD1 matches 8 bases. CDR3 length: 15 amino acids. The germline gives CDR1 MNHEY, CDR2 SVGEGT. The trim removed 0 bases at V and 9 bases at J, leaving 10 bases unmatched. The CDR3 here is CASSYSYPGQGVQYF. CDR3 in DNA: TGTGCCAGCAGTTACTCCTACCCTGGACAGGGTGTGCAGTACTTC.

The chain carries TRBV3-1 (or the pseudogene TRBV3-2) and TRBJ2-7; a weak D match, TRBD1 (6 bases). CDR1 LGHDT and CDR2 YNNKEL come from the germline V gene (reference sequence). The V end lost 2 bases, the J end lost 4 bases, and 15 bases lay between the germline ends. The CDR3 totals 15 residues. The CDR3 loop is CASSQIRQGKYEQYF. The CDR3 nucleotides read TGTGCCAGCAGCCAAATCAGGCAGGGGAAATACGAGCAGTACTTC.

The chain has TRBV18 and TRBJ2-5; D is ambiguous. This CDR3 comprises 13 residues. Deletions cut 6 bases from V and 5 bases from J, with 13 bases between. Germline-derived CDR1 and CDR2 are KGHSH and LQKENI. The CDR3 region is CASSSQVKETQYF. For the CDR3, the DNA is TGTGCCAGCTCCTCCCAGGTTAAGGAGACCCAGTACTTC.

The rearrangement joins TRBV6-5 to TRBJ1-4; TRBD1 agrees at 8 bases. This CDR3 region has 15 residues. Germline V gene sequence: CDR1 MNHEY, CDR2 SVGAGI. Trimming at V came to 0 bases and at J to 7 bases, leaving 4 bases not matched to a gene. The CDR3 bases are TGTGCCAGCAGTTACTCGACAGGGGTTACTGAAAAACTGTTTTTT. The encoded protein is CASSYSTGVTEKLFF.

The rearrangement uses TRBV5-8 and TRBJ1-1; 7 bases are a match to TRBD1. CDR3 length equals 14 residues. CDR1 is SGHTS, CDR2 YDEGEE, per germline. The trim removed 2 bases at V and 3 bases at J, leaving 4 bases unmatched. The CDR3 region is CASSFAQGYTEAFF. The DNA for the CDR3 is TGTGCCAGCAGCTTTGCACAGGGGTACACTGAAGCTTTCTTT. Full variable domain (rest looked up from reference TRBV5-8 and TRBJ1-1): EAGVTQSPTHLIKTRGQQATLRCSPISGHTSVYWYQQALGLGLQFLLWYDEGEERNRGNFPPRFSGRQFPNYSSELNVNALELEDSALYLCASSFAQGYTEAFFGQGTRLTVV.

The V gene is TRBV28, the J gene TRBJ2-7; 8 bases line up with TRBD1. From germline, CDR1 is MDHEN and CDR2 SYDVKM. Germline trimming cut 6 bases from V and 5 bases from J; bases unmatched to any gene: 12. The CDR3 sequence is 15 residues long. CDR3 amino acids: CASRSPGQVFDEQYF. Written as DNA, the CDR3 is TGTGCCAGCAGGTCTCCGGGACAGGTATTTGACGAGCAGTACTTC.

V is TRBV6-2 or TRBV6-3 and J is TRBJ2-5, with D possibly matching TRBD1 (5 bases). Germline assignment: CDR1 MNHEY and CDR2 SVGEGT. This CDR3 contains 13 residues. Trimming shortened V by 3 bases and J by 3 bases, and 8 bases separated the two germline ends. CDR3 residues: CASSYPREETQYF. The CDR3 DNA follows: TGTGCCAGCAGTTATCCCAGGGAAGAGACCCAGTACTTC.

The chain links TRBV13 to TRBJ1-4; 7 positions agree with TRBD1. The CDR3 loop spans 15 amino acids. After removal of 7 bases from V and 4 bases from J, the junction contained 9 bases not matched to a gene. From germline, CDR1 is PRHDT and CDR2 FYEKMQ (reference sequence). CDR3 sequence (DNA): TGTGCCAGCACCGAACTCCGGGACAGTAATGAAAAACTGTTTTTT. It translates to CASTELRDSNEKLFF.

This clone was recorded a few times. The chain combines TRBV6-5 with TRBJ2-7; possible D gene TRBD2, 5 bases. Per germline, CDR1 MNHEY and CDR2 SVGAGI. V lost 6 bases and J lost 3, with 15 bases in between. This CDR3 contains 14 residues. DNA of the CDR3: TGTGCCAGCAGGCCTACTTGGGAGAGCTACGAGCAGTACTTC. Its protein product is CASRPTWESYEQYF.

This clone was recorded once. This chain joins TRBV4-3 and TRBJ1-4, with D possibly matching TRBD1 (6 bases). Germline loops: CDR1 LGHNA, CDR2 YSLEER. V dropped 5 bases and J dropped 7 bases, with 14 bases sitting between them. There are 14 residues in the CDR3. CDR3 protein: CASSYATGTEKLFF. CDR3 bases: TGCGCCAGCAGCTACGCGACAGGTACTGAAAAACTGTTTTTT.

The CDR3 DNA is TGCGCCAGCAGCCAAGACCGGGGGGCGGGAGCAGGGGAGCAGTACTTC. Translating gives CASSQDRGAGAGEQYF. V gene TRBV4-1 combines with J gene TRBJ2-7; the D gene is possibly TRBD2 (7 bases). Germline-derived CDR1 and CDR2 are MGHRA and YSYEKL. This CDR3 spans 16 amino acids. V lost 0 bases and J lost 7, with 19 bases in between.

This chain connects TRBV30 to TRBJ2-7, with D possibly matching TRBD1 (5 bases). Deletions cut 5 bases from V and 2 bases from J, with 19 bases between. The germline V gene has CDR1 GTSNPN and CDR2 SVGIG (reference sequence). The length of the CDR3 is 15 residues. The CDR3, as DNA: TGTGCCTGGGCGGAAGCAGGGAAAATAGCCTACGAGCAGTACTTC. This encodes CAWAEAGKIAYEQYF.

The chain joins TRBV14 to TRBJ2-6, with D possibly matching TRBD2 (6 bases). Trimming left V 1 base short and J 7 bases short, with 8 bases between. This CDR3 contains 14 residues. Germline assignment: CDR1 SGHDN and CDR2 FVKESK. The chain's CDR3 is CASSQAGVANVLTF. DNA of the CDR3: TGTGCCAGCAGCCAAGCGGGGGTAGCCAACGTCCTGACTTTC.

This clone occurred a few times. The rearrangement uses TRBV3-1 (or the pseudogene TRBV3-2) and TRBJ1-1; D uncertain. V was clipped by 4 bases and J by 0 bases, with 15 bases between them. Germline V CDR1 and CDR2: LGHDT, YNNKEL (reference sequence). The CDR3 is 16 residues long. This CDR3 reads CASSPGTERMNTEAFF. In DNA, the CDR3 is TGTGCCAGCAGCCCGGGAACGGAGAGGATGAACACTGAAGCTTTCTTT.